This T cell receptor beta chain stems from a study of blood T cell repertoires in COVID-19. Study-wide background: Sources were T cells, B-cell-depleted T cells, or PBMCs; the material itself was cDNA or gDNA.

Those who participated ranged in age from about 18 to 89 years and resided in some 24 US areas. Participants' reported clinical history set cohort assignment. Recovered status applied to Cohort 3 donors who had two consecutive negative PCRs. It also applied to those with clearance or with symptom resolution. Unmatched junction bases numbered 6, after V lost 4 bases and J lost 5 bases. Germline V CDR1 and CDR2: MGHDK, SYGVNS. The CDR3 consists of 14 residues. This clone was counted a single time. TCRdb's table, derived via immunoSEQ multiplex PCR, lists solely in-frame clones and lacks some. Of 130,000 or so clones listed, about 80% are singletons.

The genes are TRBV25-1 and TRBJ1-1; TRBD1 matches at 8 bases. The clonotype originates from a man in his fifties who had recovered from COVID-19. The sequencing sample was made of PBMCs or T cells enriched from blood (not recorded which). Written as DNA, the CDR3 is TGTGCCAGCAGTGCCCGACAGGGGAGGACTGAAGCTTTCTTT. It yields the protein CASSARQGRTEAFF.